The clone carrying this TCR beta chain came up many times. The target antigen is unknown. The data belong to a study of T cells in Graves' hyperthyroidism and ophthalmopathy. Looking at the study overall: Sampling of peripheral blood happened at initial diagnosis, prior to any treatment. General study points: Blood shared most expanded thyroid clonotypes above 0.001. A model of 13 V-J pairs discriminated ophthalmopathy from stable hyperthyroidism.

V was cut by 5 bases and J by 3 bases, with 14 bases left in between. The CDR3 has 14 residues. CDR1 and CDR2 (germline): SGHVS, FQNEAQ. RNA transcripts were the template for amplifying TCR beta CDR3 regions. The HTBI primer set served for first-round RT-PCR of the TCR CDR3. TCRdb analysed the multiplex PCR reads with MiXCR anew, one entry per CDR3 protein. This sample has roughly 260,000 distinct CDR3 sequences; 13% to 15% occur once, and the top ten carry roughly 13%. The specimen was blood. This clonotype originated in a woman in her thirties or forties with Graves' hyperthyroidism that later progressed to Graves' ophthalmopathy. V usage is TRBV7-8 and J usage is TRBJ2-7, with D tentatively TRBD2 (6 bases). DNA of the CDR3: TGTGCCAGCAGCGTGTCTAGCGCCTACTACGAGCAGTACTTC. Translating it yields CASSVSSAYYEQYF.